The present entry profiles one T cell receptor beta chain with its context. Its specificity is not known. This tumor tissue came from a pretreatment baseline collection. Only in-frame clones appear in the TCRdb table, and some are missing; sequencing was by immunoSEQ multiplex PCR. Altogether 5,000 to 7,000 clones are present, 60% to 80% being singletons, with the ten largest covering about 55%. The data were taken from a study of circulating tumor DNA in untreated peripheral T-cell lymphoma. This CDR3 comprises 16 residues. General study findings and limits: Tumor-specific clonotypes: identified in about 80% of patients, roughly 88% of baseline tissues.

This receptor was identified in a human donor with peripheral T-cell lymphoma. The sample was tumor tissue. The chain joins TRBV1 to TRBJ1-1. TRBV1 counts as a pseudogene. The CDR3 reads CTSSHSPRGRETEAFF. DNA for the CDR3: TGCACCAGCAGCCACTCACCGCGGGGGAGGGAAACTGAAGCTTTCTTT.